This passage covers 32 T cell receptor beta chains from one sample sequenced in a study of CD8 T cells in ankylosing spondylitis. TCRdb itself ran the 5' RACE reads through MiXCR, one entry per CDR3 protein. The sample shows around 300,000 distinct CDR3 sequences, 20% of them seen only once. The sample taken for sequencing was blood, either unsorted or a sorted T cell fraction (not recorded which). These receptors all stem from a female donor with ankylosing spondylitis or in good health (not recorded which).

V is TRBV12-3 or TRBV12-4 and J is TRBJ1-1, with D maybe TRBD1 (5 bases). This CDR3 is built from 15 residues. Trimming stripped 6 bases from V and 1 base from J, with 15 bases between. CDR3 loop: CASSHRGRENTEAFF. The DNA of the CDR3 is TGTGCCAGCAGCCATAGGGGCAGGGAGAACACTGAAGCTTTCTTT.

This clonotype was observed a few times. J is TRBJ2-1 and V is TRBV12-3 or TRBV12-4, with D perhaps TRBD2 (6 bases). The germline V and J ends were trimmed by 5 bases and 0 bases, with 14 bases remaining between them. The CDR3 totals 16 residues. CDR3 bases: TGTGCCAGCAGTAAGGGACTGGTGGCCTCCTACAATGAGCAGTTCTTC. Translating gives CASSKGLVASYNEQFF.

Only a few counts were recorded for this clonotype. The chain joins TRBV6-1 to TRBJ2-7; D is ambiguous. Germline CDR1 reads MNHNS; CDR2 reads SASEGT. This CDR3 has 12 amino acids. This chain's CDR3 is CAETGPTYEQYF. The CDR3 nucleotides read TGTGCGGAGACCGGGCCTACCTACGAGCAGTACTTC.

This clonotype was observed many times. V usage is TRBV29-1 and J usage is TRBJ2-1; 7 bases map to TRBD2. The CDR3 sequence is 16 residues long. V dropped 1 base and J dropped 4; count of bases not matched to a gene: 10. The germline CDR1 and CDR2 sequences are SQVTM and ANQGSEA. The CDR3: CSVEGEGRAVYNEQFF. In DNA form, the CDR3 reads TGCAGCGTTGAAGGCGAGGGGAGGGCTGTGTACAATGAGCAGTTCTTC.

The table lists this clonotype with a few counts. The chain couples TRBV20-1 to TRBJ2-3; the D is unclear. Per germline, CDR1 DFQATT and CDR2 SNEGSKA (reference sequence). The CDR3 length is 12 residues. With 7 bases removed from V and 2 bases from J, the gap between germline ends came to 10 bases. CDR3 in amino acids: CSEKGSTDTQYF. In nucleotides, the CDR3 is TGCAGTGAGAAGGGTTCCACAGATACGCAGTATTTT.

The chain recombines TRBV5-1 with TRBJ1-6; D gene ambiguous. V lost 2 bases, J lost 9 bases, and 12 bases lay in between. This CDR3 contains 14 residues. The germline V gene encodes CDR1 SGHRS and CDR2 YFSETQ. The CDR3 here is CASSLGSDGSPLHF. In DNA, the CDR3 is TGCGCCAGCAGCTTAGGTTCTGATGGTTCACCCCTCCACTTT.

The chain combines TRBV2 with TRBJ2-2, with D tentatively TRBD1 (5 bases). The V end lost 6 bases, the J end lost 3 bases, and 14 bases lay between the germline ends. The CDR3 totals 15 residues. The V gene's germline CDR1 is SNHLY and CDR2 FYNNEI. The CDR3: CASSVTESHTGELFF. DNA of the CDR3: TGTGCCAGCAGCGTGACAGAGTCCCACACCGGGGAGCTGTTTTTT.

This clonotype came up a few times. The chain combines TRBV6-1 with TRBJ2-1, with unresolved D. Per germline, CDR1 MNHNS and CDR2 SASEGT. The V end was cut by 6 bases, the J end by 0 bases, with 12 bases between. The CDR3 covers 15 residues. The CDR3 DNA reads as TGTGCCAGCAGCTCCCCGGGCAGCTCCTACAATGAGCAGTTCTTC. This translates into CASSSPGSSYNEQFF.

This clonotype was seen only a few times. This chain uses TRBV6-5 with TRBJ1-1, with 10 positions matching TRBD1. The ends lost 1 base at V and 7 bases at J; junction bases unmatched: 6. This CDR3 contains 15 residues. Germline V gene sequence: CDR1 MNHEY, CDR2 SVGAGI. CDR3 amino acids: CASSYLTGGAGEAFF. In nucleotides, the CDR3 is TGTGCCAGCAGTTACTTGACAGGGGGCGCGGGTGAAGCTTTCTTT.

This clonotype was detected a few times. The V and J genes are TRBV7-9 and TRBJ2-5, with D perhaps matching TRBD1 (6 bases). The CDR3 runs 15 residues. Germline values: CDR1 SEHNR, CDR2 FQNEAQ (reference sequence). With 5 bases removed from V and 5 bases from J, the gap between germline ends came to 18 bases. CDR3 coding DNA: TGTGCCAGCAGCCTAAGGCCGACTCAGGGGGAGACCCAGTACTTC. Protein sequence: CASSLRPTQGETQYF.

This chain uses TRBV6-2 or TRBV6-3 with TRBJ2-1, with D perhaps matching TRBD2 (6 bases). From germline, CDR1 is MNHEY and CDR2 SVGEGT. Trimming pared 5 bases from V and 6 bases from J, leaving 14 bases between. This CDR3 has 14 amino acids. CDR3 coding DNA: TGTGCCAGCAGTCGTCGGAGGGAGAGCAATGAGCAGTTCTTC. The encoded protein is CASSRRRESNEQFF.

This clonotype appeared a few times. This chain uses TRBV12-3 or TRBV12-4 with TRBJ2-1; 11 bases map to TRBD1. V lost 7 bases to trimming and J lost 6 bases; unmatched junction nucleotides: 8. This CDR3 spans 15 amino acids. The chain's CDR3 is CASKATGTGGNEQFF. In DNA, the CDR3 is TGTGCCAGCAAAGCTACCGGGACAGGGGGCAATGAGCAGTTCTTC.

The chain employs TRBV7-2 and TRBJ2-5, with D maybe TRBD2 (5 bases). CDR3 length equals 14 residues. Trimming pared 1 base from V and 1 base from J, leaving 7 bases between. CDR1 SGHTA and CDR2 FQGNSA come from the germline V gene. This CDR3 is CASSLDGGQETQYF. CDR3 coding DNA: TGTGCCAGCAGCTTAGATGGAGGCCAAGAGACCCAGTACTTC.

The rearrangement uses TRBV29-1 and TRBJ1-3; D remains unclear. V shed 7 bases and J shed 4 bases, with 8 bases lying between them. The CDR3 totals 11 residues. CDR1 is SQVTM, CDR2 ANQGSEA, per germline. In nucleotides, the CDR3 is TGCAGCGGATATCGGGGAAACACCATATATTTT. Amino acid sequence: CSGYRGNTIYF. The full variable domain, in which reference TRBV29-1 and TRBJ1-3 provide the parts outside the CDR3, is SAVISQKPSRDICQRGTSLTIQCQVDSQVTMMFWYRQQPGQSLTLIATANQGSEATYESGFVIDKFPISRPNLTFSTLTVSNMSPEDSSIYLCSGYRGNTIYFGEGSWLTVV.

The chain links TRBV19 to TRBJ2-1; 7 bases agree with TRBD1. The CDR3 consists of 13 residues. Germline V lookup: CDR1 LNHDA, CDR2 SQIVND (reference sequence). V shed 5 bases, J shed 9 bases, and the junction held 7 bases outside the gene matches. The CDR3 coding sequence is TGTGCCAGTAGTCCCCACAGGGGCAGTGAGCAGTTCTTC. It encodes CASSPHRGSEQFF.

Ten or more counts support this clonotype. The V gene is TRBV12-3 or TRBV12-4, the J gene TRBJ1-1; 7 nucleotides line up with TRBD1. There are 12 residues in the CDR3. J lost 8 bases, V lost 5 bases, and 5 bases had no gene match. The chain's CDR3 is CASSDRVGEAFF. CDR3 sequence (DNA): TGTGCCAGCAGTGACAGGGTGGGGGAAGCTTTCTTT.

The chain is built from TRBV6-5 and TRBJ2-1; D might be TRBD1 (8 bases). Germline V lookup: CDR1 MNHEY, CDR2 SVGAGI. CDR3 length: 16 amino acids. V was pared by 2 bases and J by 2 bases, with 13 bases between. The CDR3 spells CASSYPTGGAYNEQFF. The CDR3 DNA reads as TGTGCCAGCAGTTACCCCACAGGGGGGGCCTACAATGAGCAGTTCTTC.

This clonotype came up a few times. This sequence joins TRBV29-1 and TRBJ2-7, with a tentative D call TRBD2 (5 bases). CDR1 is SQVTM, CDR2 ANQGSEA, per germline. V shed 1 base and J shed 3 bases, with 7 bases lying between them. This CDR3 is 12 amino acids long. For the CDR3, the DNA is TGCAGCGTTGAAGTGGGGAGCTACGAGCAGTACTTC. The encoded protein is CSVEVGSYEQYF.

CDR3 region: CASSPARANTEAFF. CDR3 in DNA: TGTGCCAGCTCACCGGCCAGGGCTAACACTGAAGCTTTCTTT. The chain is built from TRBV18 and TRBJ1-1, with TRBD1 as a possible D gene (5 bases). The CDR3 consists of 14 residues. The V gene's germline CDR1 is KGHSH and CDR2 LQKENI. V was shortened by 3 bases and J by 2 bases, with 10 bases between the two germline ends.

The table lists this clonotype with many counts. CDR3 in amino acids: CASGSRGGELFF. The CDR3 bases are TGTGCCAGCGGGTCTCGGGGCGGGGAGCTGTTTTTT. This sequence joins TRBV6-5 and TRBJ2-2; TRBD2 might be the D (5 bases). The V and J ends lost 8 bases and 7 bases respectively, with 11 bases between them. This CDR3 spans 12 amino acids. Germline V gene lookup returns CDR1 MNHEY and CDR2 SVGAGI.

This clonotype showed up many times. CDR3 sequence (DNA): TGTGCCATCAGTGAGTCGTTTAGAGCCGTGAGGGGAGAGACCCAGTACTTC. It is translated as CAISESFRAVRGETQYF. V gene TRBV10-3 combines with J gene TRBJ2-5; TRBD1 or TRBD2 may be the D gene (5 bases each). Germline V gene sequence: CDR1 ENHRY, CDR2 SYGVKD. The CDR3 spans 17 residues. V was shortened by 0 bases and J by 4 bases, with 18 bases between the two germline ends.

This chain connects TRBV11-2 to TRBJ2-5; D perhaps matches TRBD1 (5 bases). Germline-derived CDR1 and CDR2 are SGHAT and FQNNGV. The CDR3 loop spans 15 amino acids. Trimming pared 1 base from V and 5 bases from J, leaving 14 bases between. The CDR3 loop reads CASSLGGLGSETQYF. DNA for the CDR3: TGTGCCAGCAGCTTAGGGGGCTTGGGGTCGGAGACCCAGTACTTC.

This clonotype was recorded a few times. The chain employs TRBV6-5 and TRBJ2-1; 12 bases are a match to TRBD2. The germline V gene has CDR1 MNHEY and CDR2 SVGAGI. After removal of 2 bases from V and 4 bases from J, the junction contained 9 bases not matched to a gene. This CDR3 is built from 18 residues. CDR3 bases: TGTGCCAGCAGTTACGGGTCGTGGACTAGCGGGATATACAATGAGCAGTTCTTC. Protein: CASSYGSWTSGIYNEQFF.

This clonotype occurred many times. The chain uses TRBV12-3 or TRBV12-4 and TRBJ2-3; D might be TRBD2 (5 bases). Trimming stripped 5 bases from V and 4 bases from J, with 13 bases between. The CDR3 is 14 amino acids. The CDR3: CASSRTREADTQYF. In DNA form, the CDR3 reads TGTGCCAGCAGTAGGACGAGGGAAGCAGATACGCAGTATTTT.

In its sample, this clonotype was seen many times. The chain links TRBV10-3 to TRBJ2-7, with TRBD2 matching over 15 bases. Germline V gene sequence: CDR1 ENHRY, CDR2 SYGVKD. V shed 2 bases and J 4 bases; nucleotides not matched to a gene: 6. The CDR3 is 17 residues long. The CDR3 nucleotides read TGTGCCATCAGTGAGCCGAGTGGACTAGCGGGGGGGTACGAGCAGTACTTC. It specifies CAISEPSGLAGGYEQYF.

This clonotype was recorded a few times. The chain uses TRBV20-1 and TRBJ2-3; no definite D call. This CDR3 has 14 residues. Per germline, CDR1 DFQATT and CDR2 SNEGSKA (reference sequence). Trimming cost V 2 bases and J 0 bases, with 9 bases left between them. CDR3 residues: CSARYLASTDTQYF. In DNA form, the CDR3 reads TGCAGTGCTAGATACTTGGCTAGCACAGATACGCAGTATTTT.

The chain is built from TRBV7-2 and TRBJ2-1; D uncertain. CDR3 length: 12 amino acids. The V gene lost 5 bases and the J gene lost 9 bases, with 11 bases spanning the gap. Germline assignment: CDR1 SGHTA and CDR2 FQGNSA. The CDR3 region is CASSVLSGEQFF. The CDR3 coding sequence is TGTGCCAGCAGCGTCCTGAGTGGTGAGCAGTTCTTC.

Many counts were recorded for this clonotype. CDR3 coding DNA: TGCAGCGTTGGAGGACAGGGGTATGGCTACACCTTC. It yields the protein CSVGGQGYGYTF. The chain has TRBV29-1 and TRBJ1-2; 9 nucleotides match TRBD1. After removal of 4 bases from V and 5 bases from J, the junction contained 2 bases not matched to a gene. Germline CDR1 is SQVTM and CDR2 is ANQGSEA. The CDR3 length is 12 residues.

This sequence joins TRBV9 and TRBJ1-1; D remains ambiguous. Trimming pared 0 bases from V and 1 base from J, leaving 7 bases between. This CDR3 comprises 14 residues. Germline assignment: CDR1 SGDLS and CDR2 YYNGEE. CDR3 in DNA: TGTGCCAGCAGCGTAGTGGGTGCGAACACTGAAGCTTTCTTT. Translating gives CASSVVGANTEAFF. Based on the CDR3 plus reference TRBV9 and TRBJ1-1, the full variable domain is DSGVTQTPKHLITATGQRVTLRCSPRSGDLSVYWYQQSLDQGLQFLIQYYNGEERAKGNILERFSAQQFPDLHSELNLSSLELGDSALYFCASSVVGANTEAFFGQGTRLTVV.

This chain links TRBV29-1 with TRBJ2-2; D is unclear. Germline CDR1 is SQVTM and CDR2 is ANQGSEA. Trimming removed 2 bases from V and 1 base from J, with 8 bases in between. CDR3 size: 14 residues. The chain's CDR3 is CSVENYLNTGELFF. As DNA, the CDR3 is TGCAGCGTTGAAAACTACCTGAACACCGGGGAGCTGTTTTTT.

This clonotype was recorded many times. The chain combines TRBV28 with TRBJ2-1; unclear D gene. Trimming shortened V by 3 bases and J by 4 bases, and 10 bases separated the two germline ends. Germline lookup yields CDR1 MDHEN and CDR2 SYDVKM. The CDR3 is 14 residues long. The CDR3 DNA is TGTGCCAGCAGTTTTGTAAAGAGTTACAATGAGCAGTTCTTC. Its protein product is CASSFVKSYNEQFF.

This clonotype was detected a few times. The chain joins TRBV11-2 to TRBJ2-1; tentatively, D is TRBD2 (7 bases). Germline CDR1 reads SGHAT; CDR2 reads FQNNGV. The V end was cut by 8 bases, the J end by 8 bases, with 25 bases between. The CDR3 has 16 amino acids. The CDR3 bases are TGTGCCAGCCGCCCCGTGAGGGGGGGAAGGGGGGATGAGCAGTTCTTC. Encoded protein: CASRPVRGGRGDEQFF. Together with reference TRBV11-2 and TRBJ2-1, the CDR3 gives the full variable domain: EAGVAQSPRYKIIEKRQSVAFWCNPISGHATLYWYQQILGQGPKLLIQFQNNGVVDDSQLPKDRFSAERLKGVDSTLKIQPAKLEDSAVYLCASRPVRGGRGDEQFFGPGTRLTVL.